This TCR beta chain is drawn from a study of blood T cell repertoires in COVID-19. Study details: COVID-19 samples, acute and convalescent, were from the United States, Italy and Spain. From T cells, B-cell-depleted T cells, or PBMCs came the material, which was cDNA or gDNA.

Followed longitudinally, the Seattle patients had been enrolled during active infection. Per the authors' pipeline: Scientists estimated how many nucleated cells there were by amplifying reference gene primers. Assay used: immunoSEQ multiplex PCR; TCRdb lists only in-frame clones, some missing. The DNA was the basis for D and trimming; V, J and clone size are from that table. The top ten clones hold 2% to 2.5% of a sample with around 250,000 clones, roughly 90% of them seen once. The germline gives CDR1 SGDLS, CDR2 YYNGEE. The CDR3 extends over 16 amino acids. The J segment lost 0 bases and the V segment lost 0 bases, leaving 3 bases of the junction unmatched.

The chain employs TRBV9 and TRBJ2-5, with 9 bases lining up with TRBD2. The sequence derives from an older woman with COVID-19, enrolled during active disease. The sequenced material came from peripheral blood. CDR3 sequence: CASSVGSGGYQETQYF. The CDR3 DNA reads as TGTGCCAGCAGCGTAGGAAGCGGGGGGTACCAAGAGACCCAGTACTTC.